The text below deals with one TCR beta chain. No cognate antigen has been identified for it. The input lacks base qualities; no much larger clone sits a single base away. This specimen belongs to a study of cytomegalovirus exposure and HLA in healthy donors (dated by TCRdb to about 2017). Study-level background: According to an earlier analysis of around 600 of the donors, about 190 million T cells yielded 117 million unique TCR beta sequences and about 300 Gb of sequence data. An early release covering 550 to 650 HLA-typed donors comprised about 300 gigabases of sequencing data and approximately 80 million unique TCR sequences. Among the roughly 370 genotyped donors, around 81% belonged to the genetic ancestry cluster associated with self-reported Caucasian donors. The study aimed to test whether cataloging public T cell receptors could reveal signatures of past pathogen exposure. The study used immunosequencing to profile the T cell repertoires of about 670 subjects and linked those repertoires to cytomegalovirus serostatus. In addition to the first cohort of 666 subjects, a separate validation cohort of approximately 130 different subjects was used. To predict cytomegalovirus infection status, the study brought together high-throughput TCR immunosequencing, statistical association of individual TCRs with disease status, and machine learning. A later analysis re-analyzed previously published TCR beta repertoires from about 730 donors and added high-resolution HLA genotyping to study TCR occurrence patterns. In the later analysis, no new phenotypic data were used to find candidate immune exposures; instead, reliance was placed on TCR beta sequences and their occurrence across donors. To decide whether each TCR beta V gene segment behaved as functional or pseudogenic, an earlier analysis of fewer than 750 of the donors relied on high-throughput TCR beta sequencing. Donor age, sex, ethnicity and CMV serostatus were compiled together with the repertoire data. Genome-wide SNP genotypes for about 55% of the roughly 670 donors were used in a later genetic analysis, which treated that subset as a discovery cohort. Every repertoire in the discovery cohort had been generated on one and the same sequencing platform. HLA typing included class I and class II loci at four-digit resolution. Typing coverage varied by locus: roughly 620-630 donors for A, B, C, DRB1 and DQB1; roughly 500 for DQA1; about 590 for DPA1; 400 to 480 for DPB1. Roughly 5 DR-DQ haplotypes were handled as single units for association and clustering, since linkage in the cohort was strong. Among about 370 genotyped donors of the cohort, an average of approximately 240,000 unique TCR beta nucleotide sequences was sequenced per donor, of which roughly 17% were non-productive.

Broader findings and caveats from the paper: According to a later analysis, parvovirus B19, influenza, CMV and Epstein-Barr virus appeared linked to several top co-occurrence clusters. Compared with equally common non-associated chains, HLA-associated TCR beta chains in a later analysis were more clonally expanded and had lower generation probabilities. Because counts were too low, seventeen rarely observed V segments, including chromosome 9 orphons, were left out of the earlier analysis of a few hundred of the donors. In both the original and validation cohorts, the classifier was reported to diagnose cytomegalovirus status with high specificity and sensitivity. According to a later analysis, TCR association rates differed among HLA loci, with DRB1 alleles showing the most associated TCRs and HLA-C alleles showing the fewest. Sequencing depth was assumed to be roughly uniform across donors in the presence/absence analyses, though that assumption may not hold. In a later genetic analysis, a missense DCLRE1C variant was associated with V-gene and J-gene trimming of TCR beta chains, and the association was replicated in an independent cohort. Because the 87-base-pair reads could not distinguish some IMGT-functional V segments, including TRBV6-2 and TRBV6-3, those segments were excluded. A cluster of highly shared sequence variants was judged likely to represent a technical artifact of the sequencing pipeline. Because some donors lacked HLA typing at each locus, the association tests relied only on the typed subset. The authors suggested that the approach could potentially be extended to other disease states and immunological phenotypes. While some public TCRs were present in many individuals, most TCR sequences turned up only very rarely across donors. At a false discovery rate of 0.05, a later analysis linked around 17,000 TCR beta sequences to specific HLA alleles. A further reported finding was that TCR beta sequences accurately predicted the HLA-A and HLA-B alleles for most subjects in the first cohort. A total of about 180 TCR beta chains were listed by the study as associated with cytomegalovirus. Assigning TCR associations to individual alleles was difficult when HLA alleles, especially DR and DQ, strongly co-occurred. In a later genetic analysis, fewer N-insertions in productive TCRs were reported among donors in an Asian-associated ancestry cluster than the 666-donor mean. In an earlier analysis of about 600 of the donors, most TCR beta V segments appeared in productive rearrangements about 90% or about 30% of the time, broadly matching IMGT annotations. A few of the identified cytomegalovirus-associated TCR beta chains were confirmed in vitro to be specific for cytomegalovirus antigens. Correlated functional status among segregating V segments might reflect linkage disequilibrium, but an unknown experimental factor could not be ruled out. The only immune exposure information available for the cohort was CMV serostatus. According to a later analysis, most CMV-associated TCR beta chains appeared to be HLA-restricted, and the HLA associations seemed to be driven largely by CMV exposure. The cohort was sequenced for TCR beta chains only, and without alpha or paired-chain data the features that could be detected were limited.

The cohort was made up of around 720 healthy bone marrow donors. At the time of sampling, every cohort member was nominally healthy, though immune exposures that went unrecorded were likely present. The donor was CMV seropositive and belonged to the group of around 300 seropositive cohort members. A peripheral blood sample was provided by each donor, and peripheral blood mononuclear cells were used for TCR beta sequencing. The Qiagen DNeasy Blood Extraction Kit was used to extract genomic DNA from the blood cell samples. Library preparation employed the immunoSEQ multiplex PCR assay. For the multiplex PCR, a mixture combining 60 forward primers for TCR Vbeta segments and 13 reverse primers for TCR Jbeta segments was used. The CDR3 region of rearranged TCR beta genes was amplified from genomic DNA with a multiplex PCR assay. Amplified TCR beta libraries were sequenced as 87-base-pair reads on the Illumina HiSeq System. In the authors' own workflow: A later analysis counted approximately 74 million unique TCR beta chains across the 666 repertoires, and roughly 9.9 million of these chains were shared by at least two donors. To remove PCR and sequencing errors, raw reads were error-corrected and collapsed into unique sequences using a nearest-neighbor algorithm that merged closely related sequences. CDR3 sequences were aligned to IMGT reference sequences to assign V, D and J gene segments. For a sequence to be retained, at least a six-nucleotide match to both a V gene segment and a J gene segment was required. Rearrangements were classified as productive when the CDR3 lacked stop codons and remained in frame with V and J, and all other rearrangements were classified as non-productive. Following IMGT convention, CDR3 was defined as the stretch from the second conserved V-encoded cysteine up to the conserved J-encoded phenylalanine. Sequences without an unambiguous match to a single V gene segment were excluded from the earlier analysis of approximately 560 of the donors. An earlier analysis of around 600 of the donors classified V segments as functional when productive rearrangements were above 56.7% and as segregating when the standard deviation between donors was above 5%. A statistical classification framework was developed to diagnose cytomegalovirus status using the catalog of TCR beta chain sequences. In a later analysis, V and J genes were assigned by comparing TCR nucleotide sequences against IMGT/GENE-DB human TR gene sequences. The TCRdist pipeline was used in a later analysis to assign CDR3 sequences and most-parsimonious VDJ recombination scenarios. A later analysis defined each TCR beta chain by its CDR3 amino acid sequence plus V-gene family, and excluded reads lacking a unique V-gene family. As a way to deal with suspected cross-contamination and a sequencing artifact, a later analysis dropped approximately 590 nucleotide sequences that were highly shared and had low generation probability. A later analysis calculated a clonal expansion index for each public chain from normalized within-repertoire ranks of inferred template counts. In a later analysis, generation probabilities were computed with a VDJ recombination model fitted to out-of-frame rearrangements, and the resulting probabilities were checked against IGoR. In a later analysis, hypergeometric tests were used to score TCR-TCR, TCR-HLA and TCR-CMV co-occurrence, with a repertoire-size bias correction applied to TCR pairs. In a later analysis, false discovery rates were estimated by permuting HLA or CMV assignments 20 times. In a later analysis, co-occurring TCRs were grouped with DBSCAN, and TCRdist sequence similarity was added when clustering was performed within HLA-allele-positive subsets. Repertoires with fewer than 30,000 or more than 120,000 public chains were left out of co-occurrence clustering, as were several repertoires with anomalous nucleotide sharing. TCRdb took over this immuneACCESS table, retaining in-frame rearrangements with V and J assigned. Such tables are incomplete; in checked studies, under half of the missing clones stem from an unresolved V gene, and the remainder is unexplained. That table supplies the V and J calls and clone size; D and trimming were determined from the DNA. In all, the sample holds around 230,000 clones, and 82% of those were seen once. Jointly, the top ten make up approximately 5.7% of the sample.

V is pruned by 6 bases and J by 7 bases, leaving 5 bases of the junction without a gene match. CDR1 and CDR2, looked up from the germline V gene, are SGHTA and FQGTGA. The CDR3 goes from the cysteine to the phenylalanine over 13 residues. The kept DNA is CDR3 alone, 39 bases in frame from the first base. The receptor's source is a man between 40 and 49 years old in good health and CMV-seropositive. The specimen sequenced was PBMCs. The receptor chain draws on TRBV7-3 and TRBJ1-2; a stretch of 10 junction bases matches TRBD1. The CDR3 amino acid sequence is: CASSKTGGSGYTF. The DNA sequence reads TGTGCCAGCAGTAAGACAGGGGGCTCTGGCTACACCTTC.